These 23 T cell receptor beta chains came from one sample sequenced in a study of blood T cell repertoires in COVID-19. The method was immunoSEQ multiplex PCR; TCRdb's version includes in-frame clones alone and lacks a portion of them. The table has approximately 200,000 clones, 94% seen once. The sequenced sample was peripheral blood. These TCRs come from a man aged 25-45 years with COVID-19, enrolled during active disease.

The rearrangement joins TRBV9 to TRBJ2-3; maybe TRBD1 (5 bases). Germline-derived CDR1 and CDR2 are SGDLS and YYNGEE. V gave up 2 bases and J gave up 6 bases, with 13 bases separating them. This CDR3 is 14 amino acids long. The CDR3 region has the DNA TGTGCCAGCAGCGTGGGAAGCAGGGATGATACGCAGTATTTT. It codes for CASSVGSRDDTQYF. Full variable domain (missing parts from reference TRBV9 and TRBJ2-3): DSGVTQTPKHLITATGQRVTLRCSPRSGDLSVYWYQQSLDQGLQFLIQYYNGEERAKGNILERFSAQQFPDLHSELNLSSLELGDSALYFCASSVGSRDDTQYFGPGTRLTVL.

This clone was counted once. V and J are TRBV7-9 and TRBJ1-6, with 10 bases lining up with TRBD1. Germline values: CDR1 SEHNR, CDR2 FQNEAQ (reference sequence). Losses at the gene ends were 5 bases for V and 8 bases for J; bases not matched to a gene: 3. The CDR3 runs to 14 residues. CDR3 bases: TGTGCCAGCAGCCGGACAGGGGGGGATTCACCCCTCCACTTT. Amino acid sequence: CASSRTGGDSPLHF.

The rearrangement joins TRBV4-1 to TRBJ2-2; possible D gene TRBD1, 6 bases. CDR1 and CDR2 from the germline V gene are MGHRA and YSYEKL. Trimming removed 2 bases at V and 4 bases at J, with 23 bases between. The CDR3 is 19 amino acids. CDR3 in DNA: TGCGCCAGCAGCCAACTTCGTCGGACAGCGCCTGAGAGCACCGGGGAGCTGTTTTTT. Its protein is CASSQLRRTAPESTGELFF.

This clone has only one observation. The rearrangement links TRBV4-1 to TRBJ2-5; D remains unclear. From germline, CDR1 is MGHRA and CDR2 YSYEKL. The CDR3 runs to 17 residues. Deletions cut 1 base from V and 7 bases from J, with 22 bases between. This CDR3 reads CASSQGPTLGRPGTQYF. The CDR3 DNA is TGCGCCAGCAGCCAAGGCCCCACCTTAGGTCGGCCAGGGACCCAGTACTTC.

The V and J genes are TRBV18 and TRBJ2-5; D gene ambiguous. V gave up 4 bases and J gave up 3 bases, with 9 bases separating them. CDR3 length: 13 amino acids. Germline lookup yields CDR1 KGHSH and CDR2 LQKENI. This CDR3 is CASSRLPEETQYF. CDR3 in DNA: TGTGCCAGCTCACGACTTCCCGAAGAGACCCAGTACTTC.

The V call is TRBV10-3, the J call TRBJ1-4, with D tentatively TRBD1 (5 bases). The germline V gene encodes CDR1 ENHRY and CDR2 SYGVKD. Trimming shortened V by 4 bases and J by 6 bases, and 9 bases separated the two germline ends. This CDR3 region has 13 residues. CDR3 in DNA: TGTGCCATCAGTGTGCAGGGTTATGAAAAACTGTTTTTT. The encoded protein is CAISVQGYEKLFF.

The genes are TRBV6-1 and TRBJ1-6, with a tentative D call TRBD1 (5 bases). This CDR3 is 18 amino acids long. Germline V CDR1 and CDR2: MNHNS, SASEGT. V dropped 4 bases and J dropped 1 base, with 17 bases sitting between them. CDR3 residues: CASSVTHHRGSYNSPLHF. The CDR3 DNA reads as TGTGCCAGCAGTGTGACCCACCACCGGGGGTCCTATAATTCACCCCTCCACTTT.

The V gene is TRBV30, the J gene TRBJ1-6; D gene unclear. Germline V gene data show CDR1 as GTSNPN and CDR2 as SVGIG (reference sequence). The CDR3 runs to 13 residues. V was clipped by 1 base and J by 4 bases, with 5 bases between them. The CDR3 DNA is TGTGCCTGGAGTGCAGATTATAATTCACCCCTCCACTTT. Protein sequence: CAWSADYNSPLHF.

The chain is built from TRBV2 and TRBJ2-6, with D unclear. The CDR3 runs 14 residues. Germline CDR1 reads SNHLY; CDR2 reads FYNNEI. Trimming stripped 3 bases from V and 2 bases from J, with 5 bases between. CDR3 in amino acids: CASSDRTGANVLTF. CDR3 nucleotides: TGTGCCAGCAGTGACAGGACTGGGGCCAACGTCCTGACTTTC.

This clone was seen more than once but under ten times. CDR3 protein: CASSALYRGDYGYTF. Here the CDR3 DNA reads TGTGCCAGCAGCGCCCTCTACAGGGGGGACTATGGCTACACCTTC. The rearrangement links TRBV9 to TRBJ1-2, with 8 bases identical to TRBD1. The CDR3 consists of 15 residues. V was pared by 3 bases and J by 3 bases, with 7 bases of the junction left unmatched. Germline CDR1 and CDR2: SGDLS and YYNGEE. Together with reference TRBV9 and TRBJ1-2, the CDR3 gives the full variable domain: DSGVTQTPKHLITATGQRVTLRCSPRSGDLSVYWYQQSLDQGLQFLIQYYNGEERAKGNILERFSAQQFPDLHSELNLSSLELGDSALYFCASSALYRGDYGYTFGSGTRLTVV.

This chain connects TRBV7-9 to TRBJ1-3, with 10 bases aligning to TRBD1. Germline trimming cut 4 bases from V and 1 base from J; bases unmatched to any gene: 1. The CDR3 covers 15 residues. Germline CDR1 and CDR2: SEHNR and FQNEAQ (reference sequence). The CDR3 bases are TGTGCCAGCAGCTCGGACAGGGGGTCTGGAAACACCATATATTTT. It is translated as CASSSDRGSGNTIYF.

The chain has TRBV6-5 and TRBJ1-1, with D maybe TRBD1 (6 bases). V dropped 1 base and J dropped 1 base, with 10 bases sitting between them. Germline assignment: CDR1 MNHEY and CDR2 SVGAGI. This CDR3 is 15 amino acids long. This chain's CDR3 is CASSYYGQTNTEAFF. For the CDR3, the DNA is TGTGCCAGCAGTTACTACGGACAGACGAACACTGAAGCTTTCTTT.

V is TRBV4-1 and J is TRBJ2-1; D is ambiguous. Between the trimmed V and J ends, which lost 5 bases and 6 bases, there was a span of 8 bases. The CDR3 totals 12 residues. Germline V gene data show CDR1 as MGHRA and CDR2 as YSYEKL. CDR3 loop: CASSSRTNEQFF. The CDR3 bases are TGCGCCAGCAGCTCGCGTACCAATGAGCAGTTCTTC.

V gene TRBV3-1 (or the pseudogene TRBV3-2) combines with J gene TRBJ1-1; no definite D call. From germline, CDR1 is LGHDT and CDR2 YNNKEL (reference sequence). The V end lost 1 base, the J end lost 1 base, and 10 bases lay between the germline ends. The CDR3 is 15 amino acids. The chain's CDR3 is CASSQVGDGNTEAFF. Written as DNA, the CDR3 is TGTGCCAGCAGCCAAGTGGGAGACGGGAACACTGAAGCTTTCTTT.

This clone has just one count. The chain recombines TRBV29-1 with TRBJ1-4; 8 bases match TRBD1. This CDR3 has 13 amino acids. Looked up from germline, CDR1 is SQVTM and CDR2 is ANQGSEA. V shed 7 bases, J shed 3 bases, and the junction held 4 bases outside the gene matches. The DNA for the CDR3 is TGCAGCGCCACAGGGGGACCTAATGAAAAACTGTTTTTT. This codes for CSATGGPNEKLFF.

The CDR3 DNA sequence: TGTGCCAGCAGCCAATTACCCAACTCGGGGAACACCATATATTTT. Translation gives CASSQLPNSGNTIYF. This chain uses TRBV3-1 (or the pseudogene TRBV3-2) with TRBJ1-3; no reliable D call. The V and J ends lost 2 bases and 7 bases respectively, with 15 bases between them. The length of the CDR3 is 15 residues. The germline CDR1 and CDR2 sequences are LGHDT and YNNKEL (reference sequence).

This chain connects TRBV5-4 to TRBJ2-7; no reliable D call. Deletions cut 1 base from V and 0 bases from J, with 11 bases between. CDR1 and CDR2 from the germline V gene are SGHNT and YYREEE (reference sequence). This CDR3 region has 15 residues. The CDR3 DNA is TGTGCCAGCAGCTTGTGGCAGCCGGGCTCCTACGAGCAGTACTTC. Amino acids: CASSLWQPGSYEQYF.

This chain links TRBV27 with TRBJ2-5, with D tentatively TRBD1 (5 bases). CDR3 length: 12 residues. Per germline, CDR1 MNHEY and CDR2 SMNVEV (reference sequence). Trimming left V 5 bases short and J 7 bases short, with 11 bases between. CDR3 nucleotides: TGTGCCAGCAGTCCTAGGGGCGCGACCCAGTACTTC. Translated: CASSPRGATQYF.

The chain is built from TRBV12-3 or TRBV12-4 and TRBJ1-2; weak D call: TRBD1 (6 bases). Trimming cost V 6 bases and J 5 bases, with 7 bases left between them. The CDR3 has 11 residues. In DNA, the CDR3 is TGTGCCAGCAGCACAGGGTATGGCTACACCTTC. Translation gives CASSTGYGYTF.

The chain links TRBV19 to TRBJ1-1; 8 nucleotides line up with TRBD1. Germline V gene lookup returns CDR1 LNHDA and CDR2 SQIVND (reference sequence). The CDR3 extends over 15 amino acids. V shed 2 bases and J 4 bases; nucleotides not matched to a gene: 6. The CDR3 bases are TGTGCCAGTAGTATACCCTCGGGACAGGCCACTGAAGCTTTCTTT. Its translation is CASSIPSGQATEAFF.

V gene TRBV3-1 (or the pseudogene TRBV3-2) combines with J gene TRBJ2-1; 7 bases are shared with TRBD2. Germline CDR1 is LGHDT and CDR2 is YNNKEL (reference sequence). The CDR3 totals 14 residues. J gave up 10 bases and V 1 base, and 7 bases lay outside the gene matches. CDR3 in amino acids: CASSQVVGGGEQFF. The CDR3, as DNA: TGTGCCAGCAGCCAAGTAGTGGGGGGAGGGGAGCAGTTCTTC.

In its sample, this clone was seen a few times. This chain uses TRBV7-9 with TRBJ2-3; weak D call: TRBD1 (5 bases). Germline V lookup: CDR1 SEHNR, CDR2 FQNEAQ (reference sequence). Trimming stripped 6 bases from V and 6 bases from J, with 7 bases between. The CDR3 consists of 11 residues. The CDR3 protein is CASRGPDTQYF. CDR3 bases: TGTGCCAGCAGGGGGCCCGATACGCAGTATTTT.

The genes are TRBV29-1 and TRBJ1-5; D is ambiguous. V gave up 1 base and J gave up 1 base, with 11 bases separating them. Germline CDR1 is SQVTM and CDR2 is ANQGSEA. This CDR3 contains 15 residues. CDR3 region: CSVEVGSGSNQPQHF. CDR3 DNA sequence: TGCAGCGTTGAAGTAGGCTCGGGGAGCAATCAGCCCCAGCATTTT.